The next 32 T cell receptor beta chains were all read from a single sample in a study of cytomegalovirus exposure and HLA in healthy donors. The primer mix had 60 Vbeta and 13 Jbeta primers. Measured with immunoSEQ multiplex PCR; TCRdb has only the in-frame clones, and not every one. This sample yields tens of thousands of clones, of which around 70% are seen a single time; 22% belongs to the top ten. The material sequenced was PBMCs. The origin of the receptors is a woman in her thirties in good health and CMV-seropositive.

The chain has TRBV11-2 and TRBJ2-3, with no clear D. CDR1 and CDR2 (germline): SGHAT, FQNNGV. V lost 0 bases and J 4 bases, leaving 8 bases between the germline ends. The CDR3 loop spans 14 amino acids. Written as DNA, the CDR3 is TGTGCCAGCAGCTTAGACGTTCGGTCAGATACGCAGTATTTT. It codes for CASSLDVRSDTQYF.

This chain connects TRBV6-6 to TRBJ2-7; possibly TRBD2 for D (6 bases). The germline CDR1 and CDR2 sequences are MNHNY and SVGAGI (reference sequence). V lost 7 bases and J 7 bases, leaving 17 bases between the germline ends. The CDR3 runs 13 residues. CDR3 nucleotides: TGTGCCAGCACGGCGGTAGGACGGGAGGAGCAGTACTTC. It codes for CASTAVGREEQYF.

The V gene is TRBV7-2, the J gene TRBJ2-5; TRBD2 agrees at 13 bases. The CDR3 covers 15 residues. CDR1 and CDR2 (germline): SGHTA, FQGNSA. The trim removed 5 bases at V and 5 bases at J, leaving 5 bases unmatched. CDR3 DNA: TGTGCCAGCAGCCAAAGACTAGCGGGAGGCGAGACCCAGTACTTC. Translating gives CASSQRLAGGETQYF.

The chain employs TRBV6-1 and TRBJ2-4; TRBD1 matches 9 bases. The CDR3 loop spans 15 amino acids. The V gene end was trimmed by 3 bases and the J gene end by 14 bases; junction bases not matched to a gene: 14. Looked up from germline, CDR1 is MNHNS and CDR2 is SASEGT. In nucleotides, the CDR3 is TGTGCCAGCAGTGAGACGACAGGGGGTTCGGTGGGAGAGTACTTC. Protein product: CASSETTGGSVGEYF.

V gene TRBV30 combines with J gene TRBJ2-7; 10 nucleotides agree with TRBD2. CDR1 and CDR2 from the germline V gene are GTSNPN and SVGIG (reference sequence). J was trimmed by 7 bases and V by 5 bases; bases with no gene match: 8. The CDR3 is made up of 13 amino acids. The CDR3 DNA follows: TGTGCCTGGGGTATAGCGGGGGGCGGGGAGCAGTACTTC. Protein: CAWGIAGGGEQYF.

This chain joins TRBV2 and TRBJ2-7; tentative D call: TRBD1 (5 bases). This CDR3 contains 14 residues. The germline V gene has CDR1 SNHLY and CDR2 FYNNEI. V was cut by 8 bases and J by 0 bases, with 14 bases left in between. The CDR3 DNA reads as TGTGCCAGCTGGCCAGGGTTGAGCTCCTACGAGCAGTACTTC. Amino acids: CASWPGLSSYEQYF.

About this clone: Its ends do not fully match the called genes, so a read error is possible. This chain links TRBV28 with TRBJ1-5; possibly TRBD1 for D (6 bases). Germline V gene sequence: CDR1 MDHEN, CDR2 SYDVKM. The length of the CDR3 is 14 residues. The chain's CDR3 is CASGLQGGHQPQHF. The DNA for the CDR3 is TGTGCCAGCGGTTTACAGGGAGGCCATCAGCCCCAGCATTTT. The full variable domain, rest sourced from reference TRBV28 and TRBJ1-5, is DVKVTQSSRYLVKRTGEKVFLECVQDMDHENMFWYRQDPGLGLRLIYFSYDVKMKEKGDIPEGYSVSREKKERFSLILESASTNQTSMYLCASGLQGGHQPQHFGDGTRLSIL.

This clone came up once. The CDR3 spells CSVPGQGNYEQYF. DNA for the CDR3: TGCAGCGTCCCGGGACAGGGGAACTACGAGCAGTACTTC. This chain links TRBV29-1 with TRBJ2-7; 10 nucleotides line up with TRBD1. Germline-derived CDR1 and CDR2 are SQVTM and ANQGSEA. V trimming: 6 bases; J trimming: 3 bases; junction bases outside the gene matches: 5. The CDR3 contains 13 residues.

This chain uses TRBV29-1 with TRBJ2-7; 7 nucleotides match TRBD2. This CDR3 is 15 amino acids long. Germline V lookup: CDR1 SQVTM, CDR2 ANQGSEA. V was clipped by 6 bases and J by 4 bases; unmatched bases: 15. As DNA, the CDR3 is TGCAGCGTCCTCCAAGTGGGTGGGGGGGAATACGAGCAGTACTTC. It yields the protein CSVLQVGGGEYEQYF.

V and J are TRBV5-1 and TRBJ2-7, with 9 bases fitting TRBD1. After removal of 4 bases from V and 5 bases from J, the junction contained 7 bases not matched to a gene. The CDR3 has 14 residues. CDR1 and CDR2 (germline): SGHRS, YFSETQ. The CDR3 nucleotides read TGCGCCAGCAGCCTCCCGGGACAGGGCAACGAGCAGTACTTC. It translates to CASSLPGQGNEQYF. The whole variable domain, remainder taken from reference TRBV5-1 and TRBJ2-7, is KAGVTQTPRYLIKTRGQQVTLSCSPISGHRSVSWYQQTPGQGLQFLFEYFSETQRNKGNFPGRFSGRQFSNSRSEMNVSTLELGDSALYLCASSLPGQGNEQYFGPGTRLTVT.

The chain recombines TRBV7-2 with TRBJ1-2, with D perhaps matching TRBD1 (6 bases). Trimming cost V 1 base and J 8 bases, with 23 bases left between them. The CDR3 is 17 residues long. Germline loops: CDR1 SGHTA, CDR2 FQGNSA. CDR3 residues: CASSLEAAQGAYKGYTF. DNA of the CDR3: TGTGCCAGCAGCTTAGAGGCCGCACAGGGTGCTTATAAGGGCTACACCTTC. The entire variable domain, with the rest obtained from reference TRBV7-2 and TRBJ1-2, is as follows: GAGVSQSPSNKVTEKGKDVELRCDPISGHTALYWYRQSLGQGLEFLIYFQGNSAPDKSGLPSDRFSAERTGGSVSTLTIQRTQQEDSAVYLCASSLEAAQGAYKGYTFGSGTRLTVV.

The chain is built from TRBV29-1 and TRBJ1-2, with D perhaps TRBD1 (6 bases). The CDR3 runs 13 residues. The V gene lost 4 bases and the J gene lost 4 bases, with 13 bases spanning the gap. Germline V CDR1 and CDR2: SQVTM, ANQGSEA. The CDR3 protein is CSVGGRDTYGYTF. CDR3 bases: TGCAGCGTTGGAGGTAGGGACACCTATGGCTACACCTTC. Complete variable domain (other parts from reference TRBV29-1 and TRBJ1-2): SAVISQKPSRDICQRGTSLTIQCQVDSQVTMMFWYRQQPGQSLTLIATANQGSEATYESGFVIDKFPISRPNLTFSTLTVSNMSPEDSSIYLCSVGGRDTYGYTFGSGTRLTVV.

The DNA of the CDR3 is TGTGCCAGCAGCTACAGGGACCGCTACACCTTC. This codes for CASSYRDRYTF. The chain carries TRBV7-9 and TRBJ1-2; perhaps TRBD1 as D (6 bases). In germline, CDR1 is SEHNR, CDR2 FQNEAQ (reference sequence). With 4 bases removed from V and 9 bases from J, the gap between germline ends came to 9 bases. The CDR3 runs 11 residues.

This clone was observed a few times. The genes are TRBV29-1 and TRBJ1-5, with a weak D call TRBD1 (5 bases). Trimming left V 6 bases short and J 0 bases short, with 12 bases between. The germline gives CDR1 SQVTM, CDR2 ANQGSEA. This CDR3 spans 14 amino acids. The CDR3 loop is CSVRQPYSNQPQHF. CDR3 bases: TGCAGCGTACGACAGCCCTATAGCAATCAGCCCCAGCATTTT.

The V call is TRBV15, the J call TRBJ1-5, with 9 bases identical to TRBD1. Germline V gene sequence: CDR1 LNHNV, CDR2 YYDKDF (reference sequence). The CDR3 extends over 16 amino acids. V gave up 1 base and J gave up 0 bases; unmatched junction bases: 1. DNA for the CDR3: TGTGCCACCAGCAGAGGGACAGGGGATAGCAATCAGCCCCAGCATTTT. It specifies CATSRGTGDSNQPQHF. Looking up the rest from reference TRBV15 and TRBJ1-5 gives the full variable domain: DAMVIQNPRYQVTQFGKPVTLSCSQTLNHNVMYWYQQKSSQAPKLLFHYYDKDFNNEADTPDNFQSRRPNTSFCFLDIRSPGLGDTAMYLCATSRGTGDSNQPQHFGDGTRLSIL.

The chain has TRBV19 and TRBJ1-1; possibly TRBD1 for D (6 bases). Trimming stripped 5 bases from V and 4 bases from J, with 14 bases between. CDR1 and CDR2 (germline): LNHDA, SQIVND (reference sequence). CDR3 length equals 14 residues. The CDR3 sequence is CASSPRQDRTEAFF. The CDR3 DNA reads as TGTGCCAGTAGTCCCCGACAGGACCGCACTGAAGCTTTCTTT.

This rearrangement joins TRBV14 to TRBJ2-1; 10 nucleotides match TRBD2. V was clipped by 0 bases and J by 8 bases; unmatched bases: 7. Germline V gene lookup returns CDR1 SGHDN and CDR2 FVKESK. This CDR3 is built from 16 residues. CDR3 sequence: CASSQEGLAGVHEQFF. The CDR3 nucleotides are TGTGCCAGCAGCCAAGAGGGGCTAGCGGGAGTCCATGAGCAGTTCTTC.

CDR3 DNA sequence: TGTGCCAGCAGTTTAGGAGGAGGAAATGAAAAACTGTTTTTT. This sequence encodes CASSLGGGNEKLFF. The chain links TRBV28 to TRBJ1-4, with D hard to call. The germline V gene has CDR1 MDHEN and CDR2 SYDVKM. The CDR3 sequence is 14 residues long. The V gene lost 2 bases and the J gene lost 5 bases, with 9 bases spanning the gap.

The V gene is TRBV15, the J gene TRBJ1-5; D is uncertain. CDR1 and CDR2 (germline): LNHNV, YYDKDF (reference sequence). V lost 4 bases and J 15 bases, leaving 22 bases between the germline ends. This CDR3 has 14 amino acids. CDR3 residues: CATSTARGMIYLHF. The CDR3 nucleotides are TGTGCCACCAGCACAGCCAGAGGGATGATATACCTGCATTTT.

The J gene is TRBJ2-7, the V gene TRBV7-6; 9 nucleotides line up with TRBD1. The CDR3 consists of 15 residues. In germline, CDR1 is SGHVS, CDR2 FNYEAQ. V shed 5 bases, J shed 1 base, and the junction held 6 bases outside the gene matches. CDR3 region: CASSHTGTGSYEQYF. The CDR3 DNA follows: TGTGCCAGCAGCCATACCGGGACAGGGTCCTACGAGCAGTACTTC.

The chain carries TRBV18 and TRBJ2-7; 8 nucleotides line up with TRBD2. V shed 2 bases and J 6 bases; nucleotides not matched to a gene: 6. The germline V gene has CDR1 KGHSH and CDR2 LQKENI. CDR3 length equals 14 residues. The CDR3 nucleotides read TGTGCCAGCTCACCAAGTAGCGGGAACGGCGAGCAGTACTTC. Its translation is CASSPSSGNGEQYF. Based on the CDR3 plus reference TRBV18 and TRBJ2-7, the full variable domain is NAGVMQNPRHLVRRRGQEARLRCSPMKGHSHVYWYRQLPEEGLKFMVYLQKENIIDESGMPKERFSAEFPKEGPSILRIQQVVRGDSAAYFCASSPSSGNGEQYFGPGTRLTVT.

The CDR3 DNA reads as TGTGCCAGCAGCCGGACTAGCGGGAGATTTGAGACCCAGTACTTC. Amino acids: CASSRTSGRFETQYF. The chain is built from TRBV6-5 and TRBJ2-5, with TRBD2 matching 13 bases. CDR3 length: 15 residues. V was clipped by 6 bases and J by 5 bases; unmatched bases: 6. Germline CDR1 and CDR2: MNHEY and SVGAGI.

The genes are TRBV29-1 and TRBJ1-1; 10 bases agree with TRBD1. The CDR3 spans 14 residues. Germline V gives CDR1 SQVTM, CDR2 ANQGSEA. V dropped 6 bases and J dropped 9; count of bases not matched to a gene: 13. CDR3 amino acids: CSVGAPGQGPKAFF. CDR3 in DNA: TGCAGCGTAGGAGCGCCGGGACAGGGGCCCAAAGCTTTCTTT. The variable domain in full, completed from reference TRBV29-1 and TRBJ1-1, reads SAVISQKPSRDICQRGTSLTIQCQVDSQVTMMFWYRQQPGQSLTLIATANQGSEATYESGFVIDKFPISRPNLTFSTLTVSNMSPEDSSIYLCSVGAPGQGPKAFFGQGTRLTVV.

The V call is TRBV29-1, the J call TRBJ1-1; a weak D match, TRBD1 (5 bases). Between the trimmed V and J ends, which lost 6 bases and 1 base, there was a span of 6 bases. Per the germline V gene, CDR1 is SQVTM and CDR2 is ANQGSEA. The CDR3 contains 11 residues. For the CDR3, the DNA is TGCAGCGTCCAGGGGAACACTGAAGCTTTCTTT. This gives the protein CSVQGNTEAFF. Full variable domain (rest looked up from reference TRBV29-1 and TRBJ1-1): SAVISQKPSRDICQRGTSLTIQCQVDSQVTMMFWYRQQPGQSLTLIATANQGSEATYESGFVIDKFPISRPNLTFSTLTVSNMSPEDSSIYLCSVQGNTEAFFGQGTRLTVV.

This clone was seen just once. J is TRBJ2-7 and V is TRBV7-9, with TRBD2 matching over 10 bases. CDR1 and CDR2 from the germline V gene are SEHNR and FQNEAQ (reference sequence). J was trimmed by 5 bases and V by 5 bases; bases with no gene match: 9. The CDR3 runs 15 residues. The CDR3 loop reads CASSHPPSGSNEQYF. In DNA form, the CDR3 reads TGTGCCAGCAGCCACCCCCCTAGCGGGAGCAACGAGCAGTACTTC.

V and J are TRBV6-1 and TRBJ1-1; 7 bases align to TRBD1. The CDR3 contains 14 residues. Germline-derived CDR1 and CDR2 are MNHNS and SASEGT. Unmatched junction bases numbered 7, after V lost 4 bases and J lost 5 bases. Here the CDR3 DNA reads TGTGCCAGCAGTGCTACGACAGGGTCGACTGAAGCTTTCTTT. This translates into CASSATTGSTEAFF.

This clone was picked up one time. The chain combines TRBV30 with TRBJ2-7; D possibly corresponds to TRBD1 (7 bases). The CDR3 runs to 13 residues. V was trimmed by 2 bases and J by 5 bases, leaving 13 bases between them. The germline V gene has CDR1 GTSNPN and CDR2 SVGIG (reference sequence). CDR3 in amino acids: CAWSRQGGHEQYF. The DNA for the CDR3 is TGTGCCTGGAGTCGCCAGGGGGGCCACGAGCAGTACTTC.

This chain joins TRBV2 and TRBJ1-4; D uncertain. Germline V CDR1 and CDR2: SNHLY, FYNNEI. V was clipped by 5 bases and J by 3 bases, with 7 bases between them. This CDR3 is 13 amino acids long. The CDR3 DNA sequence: TGTGCCAGCAGTCGCGGGCCTAATGAAAAACTGTTTTTT. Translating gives CASSRGPNEKLFF.

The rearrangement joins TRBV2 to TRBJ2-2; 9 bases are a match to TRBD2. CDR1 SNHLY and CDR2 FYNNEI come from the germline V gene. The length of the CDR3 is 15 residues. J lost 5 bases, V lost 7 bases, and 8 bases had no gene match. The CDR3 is CASTRGRASTGELFF. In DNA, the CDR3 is TGTGCCAGCACACGCGGGAGGGCCAGTACCGGGGAGCTGTTTTTT.

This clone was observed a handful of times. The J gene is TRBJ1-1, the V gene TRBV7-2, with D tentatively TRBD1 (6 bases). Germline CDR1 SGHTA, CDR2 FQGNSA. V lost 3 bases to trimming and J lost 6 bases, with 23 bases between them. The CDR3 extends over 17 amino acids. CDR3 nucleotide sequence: TGTGCCAGCAGCTTTCCTATAAAGGTTGCGGGGGCCGCTGAAGCTTTCTTT. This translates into CASSFPIKVAGAAEAFF.

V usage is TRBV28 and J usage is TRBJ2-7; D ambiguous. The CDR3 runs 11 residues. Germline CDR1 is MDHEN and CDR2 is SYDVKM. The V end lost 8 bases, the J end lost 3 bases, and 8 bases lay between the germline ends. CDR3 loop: CASCSLYEQYF. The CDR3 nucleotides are TGTGCCAGCTGCAGTCTCTACGAGCAGTACTTC.

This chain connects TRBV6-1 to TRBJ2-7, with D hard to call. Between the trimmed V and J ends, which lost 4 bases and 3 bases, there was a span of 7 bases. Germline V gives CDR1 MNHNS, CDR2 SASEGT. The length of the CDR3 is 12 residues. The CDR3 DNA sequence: TGTGCCAGCAGTGCCTCAGGCTACGAGCAGTACTTC. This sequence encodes CASSASGYEQYF.